What follows are 27 T cell receptor beta chains derived from one specimen sequenced in a study of cytomegalovirus exposure and HLA in healthy donors. PCR amplification relied on 60 Vbeta primers (plus 13 Jbeta primers). TCRdb keeps only in-frame clones here, not all; method: immunoSEQ multiplex PCR. Recorded for this sample: some 75,000 clones. The sequenced sample consisted of PBMCs. These receptors were obtained from a man aged 40-49 years in good health and CMV-seronegative.

This sequence joins TRBV6-5 and TRBJ2-1; possibly TRBD2 for D (6 bases). The CDR3 totals 15 residues. Germline-derived CDR1 and CDR2 are MNHEY and SVGAGI. The V end was cut by 5 bases, the J end by 7 bases, with 18 bases between. The CDR3 DNA follows: TGTGCCAGCAGTAAATCCCCCCGGGGGATAAATGAGCAGTTCTTC. This translates into CASSKSPRGINEQFF.

This chain uses TRBV18 with TRBJ1-1; 7 positions match TRBD1. Trimming removed 4 bases from V and 8 bases from J; junction bases left unmatched: 4. The CDR3 totals 12 residues. Germline V gene lookup returns CDR1 KGHSH and CDR2 LQKENI. The CDR3 spells CASSRQGEEAFF. In nucleotides, the CDR3 is TGTGCCAGCTCACGACAGGGTGAGGAAGCTTTCTTT. The whole variable domain, filled in from reference TRBV18 and TRBJ1-1, reads NAGVMQNPRHLVRRRGQEARLRCSPMKGHSHVYWYRQLPEEGLKFMVYLQKENIIDESGMPKERFSAEFPKEGPSILRIQQVVRGDSAAYFCASSRQGEEAFFGQGTRLTVV.

The V call is TRBV7-8, the J call TRBJ1-5; D not certain. This CDR3 is built from 16 residues. CDR1 is SGHVS and CDR2 is FQNEAQ in the germline V gene. Trimming took 6 bases from V and 0 from J, leaving 15 bases between them. This CDR3 reads CASRPAGGLSNQPQHF. CDR3 bases: TGTGCCAGCAGACCGGCCGGCGGTCTTAGCAATCAGCCCCAGCATTTT.

The rearrangement joins TRBV7-2 to TRBJ1-4, with D maybe TRBD1 (5 bases). Germline values: CDR1 SGHTA, CDR2 FQGNSA. V shed 5 bases and J shed 9 bases, with 16 bases lying between them. This CDR3 comprises 14 residues. The CDR3 here is CASSLDGQGKKLFF. The CDR3, as DNA: TGTGCCAGCAGCCTTGACGGGCAGGGCAAAAAACTGTTTTTT.

The chain is built from TRBV15 and TRBJ2-1; 10 bases agree with TRBD2. The CDR3 loop spans 16 amino acids. The germline V gene has CDR1 LNHNV and CDR2 YYDKDF (reference sequence). After removal of 3 bases from V and 4 bases from J, the junction contained 6 bases not matched to a gene. As DNA, the CDR3 is TGTGCCACCAGCAGGGAGCTAGCGGGAGAGTACAATGAGCAGTTCTTC. Translation: CATSRELAGEYNEQFF.

This chain joins TRBV6-1 and TRBJ1-2, with a tentative D call TRBD1 (5 bases). The CDR3 covers 14 residues. Germline V gene sequence: CDR1 MNHNS, CDR2 SASEGT. The V end lost 2 bases, the J end lost 8 bases, and 15 bases lay between the germline ends. The CDR3 nucleotides read TGTGCCAGCAGTGAATCAGGGCTTACCTTCGGCTACACCTTC. It specifies CASSESGLTFGYTF.

The rearrangement links TRBV27 to TRBJ1-4, with a tentative D call TRBD1 (5 bases). V dropped 3 bases and J dropped 6 bases, with 11 bases sitting between them. Germline V CDR1 and CDR2: MNHEY, SMNVEV (reference sequence). The CDR3 spans 14 residues. The CDR3, as DNA: TGTGCCAGCAGTTTCGGGGGGATGCATGAAAAACTGTTTTTT. Protein sequence: CASSFGGMHEKLFF.

The CDR3 is CASSLSRAYSNQPQHF. CDR3 coding DNA: TGTGCCAGCAGTTTATCGCGAGCTTATAGCAATCAGCCCCAGCATTTT. This chain joins TRBV27 and TRBJ1-5; no clear D. V was shortened by 0 bases and J by 0 bases, with 9 bases between the two germline ends. The germline CDR1 and CDR2 sequences are MNHEY and SMNVEV (reference sequence). The CDR3 totals 16 residues.

The chain joins TRBV4-1 to TRBJ2-7; TRBD1 agrees at 7 bases. Trimming at V came to 2 bases and at J to 5 bases, leaving 3 bases not matched to a gene. The CDR3 has 13 residues. Looked up from germline, CDR1 is MGHRA and CDR2 is YSYEKL. The CDR3 protein is CASSQRQGHEQYF. CDR3 DNA sequence: TGCGCCAGCAGCCAAAGACAGGGCCACGAGCAGTACTTC.

V and J are TRBV18 and TRBJ2-5; 8 bases are a match to TRBD1. The end of the DNA is better explained by TRBJ2-7, so the J call may be wrong. Germline-derived CDR1 and CDR2 are KGHSH and LQKENI. The CDR3 is 14 residues long. CDR3 loop: CASSRGTGSYEQYF. CDR3 in DNA: TGTGCCAGCTCACGGGGGACAGGATCCTACGAGCAGTACTTC.

This rearrangement joins TRBV27 to TRBJ1-1, with D tentatively TRBD1 (6 bases). Germline assignment: CDR1 MNHEY and CDR2 SMNVEV (reference sequence). This CDR3 has 13 amino acids. Trimming left V 0 bases short and J 6 bases short, with 8 bases between. The CDR3 region has the DNA TGTGCCAGCAGTTTATCGGCAGGGGCTGAAGCTTTCTTT. It specifies CASSLSAGAEAFF.

The CDR3 nucleotides are TGTGCCAGCAGCTCCCGACAGAACCCCCAAGAGACCCAGTACTTC. It specifies CASSSRQNPQETQYF. V is TRBV7-2 and J is TRBJ2-5, with D perhaps TRBD1 (5 bases). CDR3 length equals 15 residues. Trimming took off 4 bases at V and 1 base at J, with 13 bases between the two ends. Germline V gene lookup returns CDR1 SGHTA and CDR2 FQGNSA.

The chain carries TRBV30 and TRBJ1-1; D unclear. The V and J ends lost 2 bases and 7 bases respectively, with 14 bases between them. The CDR3 sequence is 13 residues long. Germline CDR1 reads GTSNPN; CDR2 reads SVGIG (reference sequence). The CDR3 sequence: CAWSSLRVSEAFF. CDR3 DNA sequence: TGTGCCTGGAGTAGCCTCCGGGTGAGTGAAGCTTTCTTT.

The chain recombines TRBV7-2 with TRBJ1-6; 7 bases fit TRBD1. CDR1 and CDR2 from the germline V gene are SGHTA and FQGNSA. The CDR3 extends over 15 amino acids. Unmatched junction bases numbered 8, after V lost 5 bases and J lost 7 bases. CDR3 nucleotides: TGTGCCAGCAGCCTACTTGGACAGGTCAATTCACCCCTCCACTTT. Translating it yields CASSLLGQVNSPLHF.

The rearrangement uses TRBV28 and TRBJ1-4; weak D call: TRBD1 (5 bases). With 5 bases removed from V and 3 bases from J, the gap between germline ends came to 13 bases. Germline V gene data show CDR1 as MDHEN and CDR2 as SYDVKM. The CDR3 loop spans 15 amino acids. The CDR3 DNA reads TGTGCCAGCAGTCAAGCTTTAGGGGCTAATGAAAAACTGTTTTTT. Its protein product is CASSQALGANEKLFF.

The V gene is TRBV7-2, the J gene TRBJ1-5, with D unresolved. The germline gives CDR1 SGHTA, CDR2 FQGNSA. V lost 1 base and J lost 7, with 11 bases in between. The CDR3 is 14 amino acids. CDR3 coding DNA: TGTGCCAGCAGCTTAGGGCGGGAGCTACAGCCCCAGCATTTT. Translating it yields CASSLGRELQPQHF.

V is TRBV7-9 and J is TRBJ2-3, with 10 bases that match TRBD2. The CDR3 consists of 16 residues. Germline loops: CDR1 SEHNR, CDR2 FQNEAQ (reference sequence). Trimming cost V 5 bases and J 2 bases; bases outside gene matches: 7. CDR3 nucleotides: TGTGCCAGCAGCGGAACTCTAGCGGGGGCCACAGATACGCAGTATTTT. It encodes CASSGTLAGATDTQYF.

The chain employs TRBV5-4 and TRBJ2-5; the match to TRBD2 covers 13 bases. V lost 10 bases and J lost 4; bases outside the gene matches: 10. This CDR3 is 15 amino acids long. Germline V lookup: CDR1 SGHNT, CDR2 YYREEE (reference sequence). The CDR3 nucleotides are TGTGCCTCTATGGCCCGGACTAGCGGGGGAGAGACCCAGTACTTC. It yields the protein CASMARTSGGETQYF.

CDR3 DNA: TGTGCCAGTAGTATCCCGGGACAGGGGTTCTACGAGCAGTACTTC. Amino acid sequence: CASSIPGQGFYEQYF. The genes are TRBV19 and TRBJ2-5, with 10 bases lining up with TRBD1. The J call may be faulty, since TRBJ2-7 better matches the DNA end. The germline V gene encodes CDR1 LNHDA and CDR2 SQIVND (reference sequence). This CDR3 region has 15 residues.

The gene calls are TRBV6-1 and TRBJ1-5; TRBD1 is a possible D gene (5 bases). The ends were cut back, 0 bases at V and 7 bases at J, with 10 bases in the middle. The CDR3 has 14 residues. Per germline, CDR1 MNHNS and CDR2 SASEGT. The CDR3 protein is CASSEAGKGQPQHF. The CDR3 bases are TGTGCCAGCAGTGAAGCTGGGAAGGGGCAGCCCCAGCATTTT.

The CDR3 DNA follows: TGTGCCTGGAGTCTAGCAGCTCGGGATCAGCCCCAGCATTTT. This codes for CAWSLAARDQPQHF. This chain links TRBV30 with TRBJ1-5, with D hard to call. The germline V and J ends were trimmed by 2 bases and 5 bases, with 13 bases remaining between them. The germline gives CDR1 GTSNPN, CDR2 SVGIG (reference sequence). This CDR3 comprises 14 residues.

The rearrangement uses TRBV30 and TRBJ1-4; 9 nucleotides match TRBD1. The CDR3 contains 14 residues. After removal of 2 bases from V and 5 bases from J, the junction contained 3 bases not matched to a gene. Germline V lookup: CDR1 GTSNPN, CDR2 SVGIG (reference sequence). The CDR3 region has the DNA TGTGCCTGGAGTAAGGGACAGGGAAATGAAAAACTGTTTTTT. This gives the protein CAWSKGQGNEKLFF. The entire variable domain, with the rest obtained from reference TRBV30 and TRBJ1-4, is as follows: SQTIHQWPATLVQPVGSPLSLECTVEGTSNPNLYWYRQAAGRGLQLLFYSVGIGQISSEVPQNLSASRPQDRQFILSSKKLLLSDSGFYLCAWSKGQGNEKLFFGSGTQLSVL.

The V gene is TRBV27, the J gene TRBJ2-5; TRBD1 is a possible D gene (6 bases). The V and J ends lost 5 bases and 2 bases respectively, with 9 bases between them. Looked up from germline, CDR1 is MNHEY and CDR2 is SMNVEV (reference sequence). The CDR3 is 13 residues long. The CDR3 protein is CASSHRVQETQYF. The CDR3 DNA reads as TGTGCCAGCAGTCACAGGGTACAAGAGACCCAGTACTTC.

The chain couples TRBV19 to TRBJ1-1; TRBD1 agrees at 8 bases. Germline values: CDR1 LNHDA, CDR2 SQIVND (reference sequence). J was trimmed by 1 base and V by 6 bases; bases with no gene match: 7. The CDR3 spans 15 residues. CDR3 protein: CASRKSGTGNTEAFF. The DNA for the CDR3 is TGTGCCAGTAGGAAATCCGGGACAGGGAACACTGAAGCTTTCTTT.

As DNA, the CDR3 is TGTGCCAGCTCAGACAGGTTAACCTCTGGAAACACCATATATTTT. This translates into CASSDRLTSGNTIYF. The chain employs TRBV18 and TRBJ1-3, with TRBD1 as a possible D gene (6 bases). The germline V gene has CDR1 KGHSH and CDR2 LQKENI. The ends were cut back, 5 bases at V and 0 bases at J, with 11 bases in the middle. The CDR3 loop spans 15 amino acids.

CDR3 sequence reads: CASSLTSGRADEQFF. As DNA, the CDR3 is TGTGCCAGCAGCCTTACTAGCGGGAGGGCGGATGAGCAGTTCTTC. This chain uses TRBV6-6 with TRBJ2-1; 13 bases agree with TRBD2. The CDR3 totals 15 residues. The ends lost 6 bases at V and 8 bases at J; junction bases unmatched: 7. CDR1 MNHNY and CDR2 SVGAGI come from the germline V gene (reference sequence).

V is TRBV5-4 and J is TRBJ2-5; 14 bases match TRBD2. The CDR3 covers 17 residues. Germline V lookup: CDR1 SGHNT, CDR2 YYREEE (reference sequence). The J segment lost 0 bases and the V segment lost 0 bases, leaving 1 base of the junction unmatched. CDR3 in amino acids: CASSLGLAGGYQETQYF. CDR3 bases: TGTGCCAGCAGCTTGGGACTAGCGGGGGGGTACCAAGAGACCCAGTACTTC.